This TCR beta chain is drawn from a study of blood T cell repertoires in COVID-19. Overall study context: Nucleic acid was either cDNA or gDNA, and it came from T cells, B-cell-depleted T cells, or PBMCs.

This clone was detected a few times. This CDR3 spans 13 amino acids. V lost 2 bases, J lost 6 bases, and 8 bases lay in between. CDR1 GTSNPN and CDR2 SVGIG come from the germline V gene (reference sequence). Methods used by the authors: How many nucleated cells were present was estimated from reference gene primer amplification. The protocol was immunoSEQ multiplex PCR, while the TCRdb copy is restricted to in-frame clones and leaves out a portion. Clone size and the V and J calls come from that table; the DNA yielded D and trimming. The table lists under 200,000 clones, more than 60% of them singletons.

The sequence came from a man in his 70s with acute or convalescent COVID-19. Sequenced sample: peripheral blood. This chain uses TRBV30 with TRBJ1-6; D is unclear. CDR3 sequence: CAWSPGSNSPLHF. CDR3 in DNA: TGTGCCTGGAGTCCGGGGTCTAATTCACCCCTCCACTTT.